A single sample is the source of the 11 T cell receptor beta chains below, sequenced in a study of CD8+CD57+ T cells in acquired aplastic anemia. Study-wide results and caveats: Among patients, total CD4+ and CD8+ pools exceeded CD8+CD57+ cells in diversity.

Sequencing was done on patients that had shown CD8+CD57+ cell expansion by flow cytometry. The template used for profiling TCR beta VDJ and CDR3 was genomic DNA. TCRdb reprocessed the reads via MiXCR and lists one record per CDR3 protein. The sample shows about 20,000 distinct CDR3 sequences, 30% to 40% of them seen only once. Their antigen targets remain unknown. The sequencing input was CD8+CD57+ T cells sorted from PBMCs. Subset in this sample: bead-enriched CD8+CD57+ effector memory T cells from SAA patients. The receptors come from a human donor with aplastic anemia.

This clonotype was detected ten times or more. The chain combines TRBV5-8 with TRBJ1-6, with D maybe TRBD1 (6 bases). With 3 bases removed from V and 10 bases from J, the gap between germline ends came to 14 bases. CDR3 length: 14 residues. Germline loops: CDR1 SGHTS, CDR2 YDEGEE. CDR3: CASSYRDEESPLHF. CDR3 nucleotide sequence: TGTGCCAGCAGCTACAGGGATGAAGAATCACCCCTCCACTTT.

There are a few counts of this clonotype. The CDR3 region is CSVPDGPYGYTF. Here the CDR3 DNA reads TGCAGCGTCCCGGACGGCCCCTATGGCTACACCTTC. The V and J genes are TRBV29-1 and TRBJ1-2; D is undetermined. Per the germline V gene, CDR1 is SQVTM and CDR2 is ANQGSEA. The CDR3 has 12 amino acids. V lost 6 bases and J lost 4, with 12 bases in between.

This clonotype was seen a few times. V is TRBV7-8 and J is TRBJ2-7; 7 bases map to TRBD1. The ends lost 2 bases at V and 6 bases at J; junction bases unmatched: 10. CDR3 length: 15 amino acids. Germline loops: CDR1 SGHVS, CDR2 FQNEAQ. The DNA for the CDR3 is TGTGCCAGCAGCTTATACGCAGGGGGAGAGGGCGAGCAGTACTTC. Residues: CASSLYAGGEGEQYF.

Only a few counts were recorded for this clonotype. This sequence joins TRBV20-1 and TRBJ2-2, with no clear D. CDR1 and CDR2 from the germline V gene are DFQATT and SNEGSKA (reference sequence). The CDR3 extends over 11 amino acids. Deletions cut 4 bases from V and 5 bases from J, with 5 bases between. The CDR3 here is CSAKSTGELFF. The CDR3 coding sequence is TGCAGTGCTAAATCAACCGGGGAGCTGTTTTTT.

This clonotype was counted between two and nine times. CDR3 nucleotide sequence: TGCAGTGCTAGAGGGGGTACTAGCGGGTCCTTTCGCGGGGAGCAGTTCTTC. As protein: CSARGGTSGSFRGEQFF. V and J are TRBV20-1 and TRBJ2-1; TRBD2 matches 9 bases. Losses at the gene ends were 1 base for V and 10 bases for J; bases not matched to a gene: 17. The CDR3 has 17 residues. The germline gives CDR1 DFQATT, CDR2 SNEGSKA (reference sequence).

This clonotype has only a few counts. The chain links TRBV20-1 to TRBJ2-7, with 11 bases that match TRBD2. Germline CDR1 and CDR2: DFQATT and SNEGSKA (reference sequence). The J segment lost 6 bases and the V segment lost 5 bases, leaving 9 bases of the junction unmatched. The CDR3 is 14 amino acids. The CDR3 sequence is CSAGKNLAGGEQYF. In nucleotides, the CDR3 is TGCAGTGCTGGCAAAAACCTAGCGGGAGGCGAGCAGTACTTC.

In its sample, this clonotype was seen a few times. The chain employs TRBV19 and TRBJ2-1; D is uncertain. V lost 7 bases to trimming and J lost 7 bases, with 20 bases between them. Germline assignment: CDR1 LNHDA and CDR2 SQIVND (reference sequence). This CDR3 has 15 amino acids. CDR3 protein: CASTSLGDDVNEQFF. For the CDR3, the DNA is TGTGCCAGTACCTCCCTCGGTGATGACGTAAATGAGCAGTTCTTC.

This clonotype was counted a few times. The junction and the germline gene differ at one end; a read error may be behind it. This rearrangement joins TRBV7-7 to TRBJ2-3; 7 nucleotides line up with TRBD1. This CDR3 has 15 residues. Germline V gene data show CDR1 as SSHAT and CDR2 as FNYEAQ (reference sequence). The CDR3 DNA reads TGTGCTAGCAGCCCACAGGGGTTGGGGGCAGATACGCAGTATTTT. Translation gives CASSPQGLGADTQYF.

This clonotype was detected ten times or more. The rearrangement joins TRBV20-1 to TRBJ2-1, with D possibly being TRBD1 (6 bases). V gave up 7 bases and J gave up 8 bases, with 24 bases separating them. CDR3 size: 15 residues. In germline, CDR1 is DFQATT, CDR2 SNEGSKA (reference sequence). In nucleotides, the CDR3 is TGCAGTGAGACAGACCGGACAGTACGAATCGATGAGCAGTTCTTC. It is translated as CSETDRTVRIDEQFF.

This clonotype was found a few times. V is TRBV5-1 and J is TRBJ2-3, with TRBD1 matching 7 bases. The ends lost 2 bases at V and 4 bases at J; junction bases unmatched: 4. CDR3 length: 14 residues. Germline V gives CDR1 SGHRS, CDR2 YFSETQ. CDR3 sequence: CASSFRQGPDTQYF. As DNA, the CDR3 is TGCGCCAGCAGCTTTCGACAGGGACCAGATACGCAGTATTTT.

The V call is TRBV11-1, the J call TRBJ1-1, with D hard to call. The CDR3 contains 15 residues. The germline V and J ends were trimmed by 1 base and 3 bases, with 12 bases remaining between them. Germline CDR1 reads SGHAT; CDR2 reads FQDESV (reference sequence). CDR3 nucleotides: TGTGCCAGCAGCTTAGTCGAATGCCGGGACACTGAAGCTTTCTTT. Translating it yields CASSLVECRDTEAFF.